This TCR beta chain was found in a study of long-term antiretroviral therapy in people with HIV. Overall study findings and caveats: ART-treated samples gained diversity yet remained below transplant donor controls. Repertoires looked antigen-experienced, with only a slight naive shift after ART. Pre-ART-expanded clones dominated the repertoire at all time points.

Deletions cut 5 bases from V and 5 bases from J, with 17 bases between. CDR3 length: 15 amino acids. CDR1 SGHTA and CDR2 FQGNSA come from the germline V gene. Run at survey level, the immunoSEQ assay was version v3.0. TCRdb's copy holds only in-frame clones and misses some; the assay was immunoSEQ multiplex PCR. Altogether 25,000 to 35,000 clones are present, approximately 88% being singletons, with the ten largest covering 9.5% to 10%. To note about this clone: Antigen specificity is unknown.

This chain connects TRBV7-2 to TRBJ2-3; D is perhaps TRBD1 or TRBD2 (5 bases each). The clonotype comes from a man aged 30 to 39 with HIV. Here the sequenced sample was unsorted PBMCs, taken 2.7 to 2.8 years after starting antiretroviral therapy. The CDR3 DNA sequence: TGTGCCAGCAGCACCGGGACCCTCCTTGGAGATACGCAGTATTTT. Its protein is CASSTGTLLGDTQYF.